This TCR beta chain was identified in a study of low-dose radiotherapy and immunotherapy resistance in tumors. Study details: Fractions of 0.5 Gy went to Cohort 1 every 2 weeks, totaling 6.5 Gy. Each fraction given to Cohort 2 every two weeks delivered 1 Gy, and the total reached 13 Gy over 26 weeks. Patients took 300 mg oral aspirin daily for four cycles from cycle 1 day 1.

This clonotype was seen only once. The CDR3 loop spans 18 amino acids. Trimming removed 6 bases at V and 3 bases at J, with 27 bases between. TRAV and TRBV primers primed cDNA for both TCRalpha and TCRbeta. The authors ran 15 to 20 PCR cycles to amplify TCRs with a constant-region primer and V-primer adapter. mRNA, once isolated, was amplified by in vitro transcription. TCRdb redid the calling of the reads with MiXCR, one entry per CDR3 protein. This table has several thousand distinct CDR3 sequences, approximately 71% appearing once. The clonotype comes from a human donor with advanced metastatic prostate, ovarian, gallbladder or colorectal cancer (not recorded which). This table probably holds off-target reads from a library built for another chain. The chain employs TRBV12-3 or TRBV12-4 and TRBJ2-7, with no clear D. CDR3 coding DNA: TGTGCCAGCAGCCTCGGGTTCCCCCGTCCGGGCCGAGGCTACGAGCAGTACTTC. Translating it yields CASSLGFPRPGRGYEQYF.